This T cell receptor beta chain was found in a study of shared clonotypes between healthy human individuals. The method was immunoSEQ multiplex PCR; TCRdb's version includes in-frame clones alone and lacks a portion of them. Of 2 million or so clones in the sample, about 95% are singletons; the top ten hold 0.9% to 1.3%. The V and J ends lost 5 bases and 2 bases, in that order; junction bases with no gene match: 4. The V gene's germline CDR1 is SGDLS and CDR2 YYNGEE. The CDR3 is 14 residues long. This clone was detected only once. Terminally differentiated effector memory CD45RA+ cells were excluded by CCR7 positive selection of CD45RO-negative cells.

The TCR originated in a man between 18 and 35 years old in good health. This sequence joins TRBV9 and TRBJ2-7, with 10 bases matching TRBD2. Sequenced input: naive CD8+ T cells sorted from blood. Here the CDR3 DNA reads TGTGCCAGCAGTATAGCGGGGGGCCCCTACGAGCAGTACTTC. It encodes CASSIAGGPYEQYF.